This TCR beta chain originates from a study of cytomegalovirus exposure and HLA in healthy donors. This CDR3 comprises 13 residues. V was shortened by 7 bases and J by 2 bases, with 9 bases between the two germline ends. Germline loops: CDR1 LNHDA, CDR2 SQIVND (reference sequence). This clone has a count of ten or more. Both 60 Vbeta primers and 13 Jbeta primers went into the PCR. Assay: immunoSEQ multiplex PCR; the TCRdb copy retains only in-frame clones and omits some. Of 85,000 to 120,000 clones in the sample, 65% to 80% were seen once. This chain joins TRBV19 and TRBJ1-5, with TRBD1 as a possible D gene (6 bases). The receptor was isolated from a woman aged 45-65 years in good health and CMV-seropositive. The source material was PBMCs. The CDR3 region is CASKAGGNQPQHF. CDR3 nucleotides: TGTGCCAGTAAGGCAGGGGGCAATCAGCCCCAGCATTTT. Full variable domain (rest looked up from reference TRBV19 and TRBJ1-5): DGGITQSPKYLFRKEGQNVTLSCEQNLNHDAMYWYRQDPGQGLRLIYYSQIVNDFQKGDIAEGYSVSREKKESFPLTVTSAQKNPTAFYLCASKAGGNQPQHFGDGTRLSIL.